Listed below are T cell receptor beta chains from one sample, sequenced in a study of blood T cell repertoires in COVID-19. Data came from immunoSEQ multiplex PCR; TCRdb stores just in-frame clones and leaves some out. The sample has 150,000 or so clones, roughly 73% seen once; the top ten hold roughly 9%. The sequencing input was peripheral blood. These TCRs come from a woman between 45 and 65 years old with active or convalescent COVID-19. Both conserved end residues are part of each CDR3. The D gene is left open where the match is weak. Not every row has a clone size; where given, it reads once, few, many or a size class.

V gene: TRBV27; D gene: .; J gene: TRBJ1-6; clone size: .; CDR3 DNA: TGTGCCAGCAGTTTAAACCCCCAACCGGGGAGATCACCCCTCCACTTT; CDR3 protein: CASSLNPQPGRSPLHF
V gene: TRBV2; D gene: .; J gene: TRBJ1-4; clone size: .; CDR3 DNA: TGTGCCAGCAGTGAGTGGGGGGAATCTAATGAAAAACTGTTTTTT; CDR3 protein: CASSEWGESNEKLFF
V gene: TRBV13; D gene: .; J gene: TRBJ1-1; clone size: .; CDR3 DNA: TGTGCCAGCAGCCGCCCCGGGGGGAGATTGAACACTGAAGCTTTCTTT; CDR3 protein: CASSRPGGRLNTEAFF
V gene: TRBV7-2; D gene: TRBD2; J gene: TRBJ2-7; clone size: .; CDR3 DNA: TGTGCCAGCAGCTTAGACCCTTCAGCGGGGGTCCTTTTTATGGAGCAGTACTTC; CDR3 protein: CASSLDPSAGVLFMEQYF
V gene: TRBV7-2; D gene: TRBD2; J gene: TRBJ2-1; clone size: .; CDR3 DNA: TGTGCCAGCAGCTCGACTAGCGGGAGTTACAATGAGCAGTTCTTC; CDR3 protein: CASSSTSGSYNEQFF
V gene: TRBV7-6; D gene: .; J gene: TRBJ2-7; clone size: .; CDR3 DNA: TGTGCCAGCAGCGCCACGGGGGGCCCTTCCTACGAGCAGTACTTC; CDR3 protein: CASSATGGPSYEQYF
V gene: TRBV5-4; D gene: TRBD2; J gene: TRBJ2-1; clone size: .; CDR3 DNA: TGTGCCAGCAGCCCATCAACTAGCGGGAGGAACAATGAGCAGTTCTTC; CDR3 protein: CASSPSTSGRNNEQFF
V gene: TRBV4-3; D gene: TRBD2; J gene: TRBJ2-3; clone size: .; CDR3 DNA: TGCGCCAGCAGCCACCGGACTAGCGGGGATGGAGATACGCAGTATTTT; CDR3 protein: CASSHRTSGDGDTQYF
V gene: TRBV2; D gene: .; J gene: TRBJ1-1; clone size: .; CDR3 DNA: TGTGCCAGCAGTGTACAGGGAAGGGTCACTGAAGCTTTCTTT; CDR3 protein: CASSVQGRVTEAFF
V gene: TRBV19; D gene: TRBD1; J gene: TRBJ1-1; clone size: .; CDR3 DNA: TGTGCCAGTAACACAGGGGTGGGGGGCACTGAAGCTTTCTTT; CDR3 protein: CASNTGVGGTEAFF
V gene: TRBV6-5; D gene: .; J gene: TRBJ2-7; clone size: .; CDR3 DNA: TGTGCCAGCCGACAAGGGGGGGCAAACTCCTACGAGCAGTACTTC; CDR3 protein: CASRQGGANSYEQYF
V gene: TRBV6-5; D gene: .; J gene: TRBJ1-4; clone size: .; CDR3 DNA: TGTGCCAGCAGTTACACGCCGGGGGAAAAACTGTTTTTT; CDR3 protein: CASSYTPGEKLFF
V gene: TRBV6-6; D gene: TRBD2; J gene: TRBJ2-3; clone size: .; CDR3 DNA: TGTGCCAGCAGTTACCCGTCTAGCGGGGGGACAGATACGCAGTATTTT; CDR3 protein: CASSYPSSGGTDTQYF
V gene: TRBV7-8; D gene: .; J gene: TRBJ2-7; clone size: .; CDR3 DNA: TGTGCCAGCAGCTACGGTCGCTCCTACGAGCAGTACTTC; CDR3 protein: CASSYGRSYEQYF
V gene: TRBV14; D gene: .; J gene: TRBJ1-2; clone size: once; CDR3 DNA: TGTGCCAGCAGCCATCCCTATGGAACAGGCGGCTACACCTTC; CDR3 protein: CASSHPYGTGGYTF
V gene: TRBV28; D gene: .; J gene: TRBJ1-3; clone size: .; CDR3 DNA: TGTGCCAGCAGTCCTCAGGTCCTCTCTGGAAACACCATATATTTT; CDR3 protein: CASSPQVLSGNTIYF
V gene: TRBV2; D gene: .; J gene: TRBJ2-7; clone size: .; CDR3 DNA: TGTGCCAGCAGTGCTCAGTCGCCGGCAGGGGGGTACGAGCAGTACTTC; CDR3 protein: CASSAQSPAGGYEQYF
V gene: TRBV6-5; D gene: .; J gene: TRBJ1-1; clone size: .; CDR3 DNA: TGTGCCAGCAGCTTTAATTCAGGAGGCACTGAAGCTTTCTTT; CDR3 protein: CASSFNSGGTEAFF
V gene: TRBV19; D gene: .; J gene: TRBJ2-7; clone size: .; CDR3 DNA: TGTGCCACCGCGCACCCGGAGACGGGTGTGTACGAGCAGTACTTC; CDR3 protein: CATAHPETGVYEQYF
V gene: TRBV13; D gene: .; J gene: TRBJ2-3; clone size: .; CDR3 DNA: TGTGCCAGCAGCTTAGGGGCTAGCAGGTTTCGCACAGATACGCAGTATTTT; CDR3 protein: CASSLGASRFRTDTQYF
V gene: TRBV11-2; D gene: .; J gene: TRBJ2-1; clone size: .; CDR3 DNA: TGTGCCAGCAGCTTAGGCCCAGTCCACAATGAGCAGTTCTTC; CDR3 protein: CASSLGPVHNEQFF
V gene: TRBV13; D gene: TRBD2; J gene: TRBJ2-1; clone size: .; CDR3 DNA: TGTGCCAGCAGATTAGCGGGGGGGAAGTGGGATGAGCAGTTCTTC; CDR3 protein: CASRLAGGKWDEQFF
V gene: TRBV27; D gene: .; J gene: TRBJ1-3; clone size: .; CDR3 DNA: TGTGCCAGCAGTTTATCCGGACGGGGTGGAAACACCATATATTTT; CDR3 protein: CASSLSGRGGNTIYF
V gene: TRBV20-1; D gene: .; J gene: TRBJ2-1; clone size: .; CDR3 DNA: TGCAGTGCTAGTGAGGGCAGGGGACAATTCTTC; CDR3 protein: CSASEGRGQFF
V gene: TRBV27; D gene: .; J gene: TRBJ1-6; clone size: .; CDR3 DNA: TGTGCCAGCAGTCCGTTAATGATGAGAAGAACTAGCTCCTATAATTCACCCCTCCACTTT; CDR3 protein: CASSPLMMRRTSSYNSPLHF
V gene: TRBV27; D gene: TRBD2; J gene: TRBJ2-5; clone size: once; CDR3 DNA: TGTGCCAGCAGTTTATTGGCTAGCGGGGGGGCCGTAGAGACCCAGTACTTC; CDR3 protein: CASSLLASGGAVETQYF
V gene: TRBV18; D gene: TRBD2; J gene: TRBJ2-3; clone size: .; CDR3 DNA: TGTGCCAGCTCAACCGGGACTAGCGGGATCTCTGCAGATACGCAGTATTTT; CDR3 protein: CASSTGTSGISADTQYF
V gene: TRBV11-2; D gene: TRBD2; J gene: TRBJ2-3; clone size: .; CDR3 DNA: TGTGCCAGCAGCTTTCGGCGGGGGGGAACAGATACGCAGTATTTT; CDR3 protein: CASSFRRGGTDTQYF
V gene: TRBV5-5; D gene: TRBD2; J gene: TRBJ2-7; clone size: .; CDR3 DNA: TGTGCCAGCAGGCGGACTAGCGGGGAGTTCAGTGGAGCGCAGTACTTC; CDR3 protein: CASRRTSGEFSGAQYF
V gene: TRBV12-3/TRBV12-4; D gene: TRBD2; J gene: TRBJ2-4; clone size: .; CDR3 DNA: TGTGCCAGCAGTTTAGGGGGACTACAGTACTTC; CDR3 protein: CASSLGGLQYF
V gene: TRBV7-2; D gene: .; J gene: TRBJ2-5; clone size: .; CDR3 DNA: TGTGCCAGCAGCTTAGTGCAGGGACTCACAAAAGAGACCCAGTACTTC; CDR3 protein: CASSLVQGLTKETQYF
V gene: TRBV6-5; D gene: .; J gene: TRBJ2-7; clone size: .; CDR3 DNA: TGTGCCAGCAGTTACTCCCCCAACCCCGGGAGCGACGAGCAGTACTTC; CDR3 protein: CASSYSPNPGSDEQYF
V gene: TRBV13; D gene: TRBD2; J gene: TRBJ2-7; clone size: once; CDR3 DNA: TGTGCCAGCAGCTCCCCCCCTCTACTAGCGGAATTTGGAAGCTCCTACGAGCAGTACTTC; CDR3 protein: CASSSPPLLAEFGSSYEQYF
V gene: TRBV19; D gene: TRBD1; J gene: TRBJ2-2; clone size: .; CDR3 DNA: TGTGCCAGTCGGGGACAGTTACAAACCGGGGAGCTGTTTTTT; CDR3 protein: CASRGQLQTGELFF
V gene: TRBV6-5; D gene: TRBD1; J gene: TRBJ1-1; clone size: .; CDR3 DNA: TGTGCCAGCAGGACAGGGCCCATGAACACTGAAGCTTTCTTT; CDR3 protein: CASRTGPMNTEAFF
V gene: TRBV30; D gene: TRBD1; J gene: TRBJ1-2; clone size: .; CDR3 DNA: TGTGCCTCCTTTCGACAGGGCGGTGGCTACACCTTC; CDR3 protein: CASFRQGGGYTF
V gene: TRBV9; D gene: .; J gene: TRBJ2-2; clone size: .; CDR3 DNA: TGTGCCAGCAGCCCCGGACAGACCACCGGGGAGCTGTTTTTT; CDR3 protein: CASSPGQTTGELFF
V gene: TRBV4-1; D gene: TRBD1; J gene: TRBJ1-2; clone size: .; CDR3 DNA: TGCGCCAGCAGCCAAGGGGCCCCCGGGACAGGGAATTACTATGGCTACACCTTC; CDR3 protein: CASSQGAPGTGNYYGYTF